This T cell receptor (beta chain) was observed in a study of blood T cell repertoires in COVID-19. For the study at large: The United States, Italy and Spain provided the acute and convalescent COVID-19 samples. T cells, B-cell-depleted T cells, or PBMCs provided the cDNA or gDNA that served as material.

Only in-frame clones appear in the TCRdb table, and some are missing; sequencing was by immunoSEQ multiplex PCR. This table has under 150,000 clones, 65% to 85% appearing once. Germline V gene sequence: CDR1 SGHTA, CDR2 FQGTGA. CDR3 length equals 14 residues. Trimming removed 5 bases from V and 1 base from J, with 11 bases in between. Sequenced sample: peripheral blood. The receptor's source is a man aged 45-65 years with active or convalescent COVID-19. The chain recombines TRBV7-3 with TRBJ1-1, with D possibly being TRBD1 (5 bases). CDR3 region: CASSPLGPNTEAFF. The CDR3 region has the DNA TGTGCCAGCAGCCCGCTGGGGCCGAACACTGAAGCTTTCTTT.